These 4 T cell receptor beta chains share one sample of origin, sequenced in a study of CD8+CD57+ T cells in acquired aplastic anemia. Genomic DNA templated the TCR beta VDJ and CDR3 profiling. TCRdb called the reads again in MiXCR, with one record for every CDR3 protein. The sample comprises some 220,000 distinct CDR3 sequences, roughly 35% of which are singletons, and 1% to 1.3% rests with the top ten. Sequenced: sorted CD4+, CD8+, or CD8+CD57+ T cells (not recorded which) from PBMCs. The receptor set was obtained from a human donor in good health, serving as a control.

This clonotype came up many times. The V call is TRBV20-1, the J call TRBJ1-2; 7 bases line up with TRBD1. CDR1 DFQATT and CDR2 SNEGSKA come from the germline V gene (reference sequence). V shed 6 bases, J shed 7 bases, and the junction held 11 bases outside the gene matches. The CDR3 runs 13 residues. The CDR3 region has the DNA TGCAGTGCCCTCCCTGGACAGGCTGGTGGCTACACCTTC. Encoded protein: CSALPGQAGGYTF.

This clonotype was counted many times. Written as DNA, the CDR3 is TGTGCCAGCAGCCAATCGAGAGGGGTAACCTACGAGCAGTACTTC. It encodes CASSQSRGVTYEQYF. V and J are TRBV16 and TRBJ2-7, with D possibly being TRBD1 or TRBD2 (5 bases each). The CDR3 spans 15 residues. Germline V lookup: CDR1 KGHSY, CDR2 FQNENV. With 0 bases removed from V and 2 bases from J, the gap between germline ends came to 11 bases.

About this clonotype itself: A much more abundant neighbour one base away suggests this may be a read error. The rearrangement uses TRBV2 and TRBJ2-3; D call uncertain. Germline assignment: CDR1 SNHLY and CDR2 FYNNEI. The CDR3 length is 15 residues. The V gene lost 8 bases and the J gene lost 2 bases, with 17 bases spanning the gap. As DNA, the CDR3 is TGTGCCAGCGGTTTTTCGGTCGGCCACACAGATACGCAGTATTTT. It is translated as CASGFSVGHTDTQYF.

This clonotype appeared many times. The chain is built from TRBV25-1 and TRBJ2-1; TRBD2 aligns across 8 bases. After removal of 3 bases from V and 0 bases from J, the junction contained 4 bases not matched to a gene. CDR3 length equals 16 residues. CDR1 and CDR2 from the germline V gene are MGHDK and SYGVNS. CDR3 loop: CASSDPLADSYNEQFF. The CDR3 DNA reads as TGTGCCAGCAGTGACCCACTAGCGGACTCCTACAATGAGCAGTTCTTC.